Here is one TCR beta chain with its context. Its antigen is not known. The V end was cut by 2 bases, the J end by 5 bases, with 9 bases between. The CDR3 has 13 amino acids. The germline V gene has CDR1 SGHDT and CDR2 YYEEEE. The data were taken from a study of beta chain features in type 1 diabetes. Staining for CD45RO/CCR7/CD25/CD127/CD95/CD27 allowed sorting of CD4+ naive, central memory, regulatory and stem cell-like memory cells. Purity above 95% was achieved in all sorted populations. The entirety of the isolated RNA underwent reverse transcription, so expressed TCRB transcripts were sequenced. Sequencing used immunoSEQ multiplex PCR; TCRdb keeps in-frame clones, though not all of them. Of hundreds of thousands of clones listed, approximately 9.9% are singletons. General study results and limits: Diminished insertions and augmented deletions at VDJ junctions characterized type 1 diabetes patients. The analysis here could not establish whether HLA type shapes TCRB rearrangement.

This sequence joins TRBV5-6 and TRBJ2-3; no clear D gene. Material for sequencing was naive CD4+ T cells from blood. This receptor was identified in a woman in her twenties or thirties in good health. The CDR3 loop reads CASSLSRGDTQYF. CDR3 DNA sequence: TGTGCCAGCAGCTTAAGTAGAGGAGATACGCAGTATTTT.